These T cell receptor beta chains were read from a single sample in a study of immune characterization of retroperitoneal liposarcoma. TCRdb analysed the PCR reads with MiXCR anew, one entry per CDR3 protein. The data hold about 10,000 distinct CDR3 sequences, with 20% to 30% observed a single time. The sequenced sample was blood. The receptor source for this set is a male donor with retroperitoneal liposarcoma. Both conserved end residues are trimmed from each CDR3. Clone size is shown for a subset of rows, as once, few, many or a class of expanded clone.

clone size	V gene	J gene	CDR3 protein
many	TRBV7-2	TRBJ1-2	ASSLTAGPKEGYT
.	TRBV11-1	TRBJ2-3	ASSLGLAGITDTQY
.	TRBV6-1	TRBJ2-1	ASSDRVGEQF
.	TRBV5-1	TRBJ2-5	ASSSGTSGDIQETQY
.	TRBV6-1	TRBJ1-3	ASWGRQGSGNTIY
many	TRBV12-3/TRBV12-4	TRBJ1-2	ASSARGGGYGYT
many	TRBV12-3/TRBV12-4	TRBJ1-4	ASSLSSRDRGPQEKLF
many	TRBV6-1	TRBJ1-1	ASSLRRADTEAF
many	TRBV27	TRBJ2-2	ASRLVAANTGELF
.	TRBV6-4	TRBJ2-1	ASSDSSLGDHNEQF
once	TRBV10-3	TRBJ2-2	AISRPGENTGELF
.	TRBV5-1	TRBJ2-5	ASSLVAGYQETQY
many	TRBV3-1	TRBJ2-3	ASSQAPVTDTQY
large	TRBV6-1	TRBJ2-1	ASSGLAGLNEQF
large	TRBV6-1	TRBJ2-1	ASVGLAGLVEQF
.	TRBV6-5	.	ASSYLGQGEETQY
.	TRBV6-8	TRBJ2-7	ASSYSAGPPSYEQY
many	TRBV5-1	TRBJ2-1	ASSLAVRGGSGGFLHEQF
many	TRBV6-1	TRBJ1-3	AGGGHPRNTIY
.	TRBV9	.	ASSVEAGGLYNEQY
few	TRBV4-1	TRBJ2-4	ASSQDLGDSYDNEQY
.	TRBV3-1	TRBJ1-2	ASSFWANPYGYT
many	TRBV7-6	TRBJ2-5	ASSLDGQGPETQY
few	TRBV6-4	TRBJ2-1	ASSDSPGSGDEQF
many	TRBV7-9	TRBJ2-2	ASRSGGNTGELF
.	TRBV6-1	TRBJ1-6	ASSEALLTVNSPLH
.	TRBV7-3	TRBJ1-5	ASSLGFHSPNQPQH
many	TRBV12-3/TRBV12-4	TRBJ2-4	ASSLARTIAKNIQY
.	TRBV14	TRBJ1-6	ASSQGSSYNSPLH
many	TRBV6-6	TRBJ1-1	ASSYRQGFEAF
.	TRBV6-5	TRBJ2-7	ASSTGSGSYEQY